This T cell receptor (beta chain) was documented in a study of cytomegalovirus exposure and HLA in healthy donors. CDR1 and CDR2 (germline): SGHAT, FQNNGV. Unmatched junction bases numbered 3, after V lost 3 bases and J lost 2 bases. The CDR3 consists of 14 residues. While unrecorded immune exposures were likely, the donors were nominally healthy when sampled. Primers included in the PCR were 60 Vbeta and 13 Jbeta primers. Using immunoSEQ multiplex PCR, the repertoire was profiled, and TCRdb retains in-frame clones only, with some absent. The sample consists of 73,000 or so clones, 70% to 90% of them appearing once.

The material sequenced was PBMCs. The TCR was taken from a human donor in good health. The V gene is TRBV11-2, the J gene TRBJ2-7; 8 bases match TRBD1. This CDR3 reads CASSFGTGTYEQYF. The CDR3 DNA is TGTGCCAGCAGCTTTGGGACAGGAACCTACGAGCAGTACTTC. The full variable domain, in which reference TRBV11-2 and TRBJ2-7 provide the parts outside the CDR3, is EAGVAQSPRYKIIEKRQSVAFWCNPISGHATLYWYQQILGQGPKLLIQFQNNGVVDDSQLPKDRFSAERLKGVDSTLKIQPAKLEDSAVYLCASSFGTGTYEQYFGPGTRLTVT.